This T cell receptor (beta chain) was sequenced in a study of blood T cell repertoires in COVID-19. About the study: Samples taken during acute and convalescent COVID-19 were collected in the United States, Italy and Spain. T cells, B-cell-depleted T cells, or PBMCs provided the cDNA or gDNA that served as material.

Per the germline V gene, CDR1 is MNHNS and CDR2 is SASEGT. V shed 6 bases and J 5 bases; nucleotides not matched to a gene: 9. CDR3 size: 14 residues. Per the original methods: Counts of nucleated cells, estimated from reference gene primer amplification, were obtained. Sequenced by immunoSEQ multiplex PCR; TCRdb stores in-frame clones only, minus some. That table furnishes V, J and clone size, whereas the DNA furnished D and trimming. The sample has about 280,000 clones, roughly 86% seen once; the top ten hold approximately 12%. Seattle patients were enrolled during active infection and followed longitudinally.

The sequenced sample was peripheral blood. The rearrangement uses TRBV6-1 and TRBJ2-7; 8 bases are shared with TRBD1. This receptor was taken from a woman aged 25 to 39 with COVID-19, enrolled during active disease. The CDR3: CASRPRTGKNEQYF. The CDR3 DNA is TGTGCCAGCAGACCTAGGACAGGGAAGAACGAGCAGTACTTC.